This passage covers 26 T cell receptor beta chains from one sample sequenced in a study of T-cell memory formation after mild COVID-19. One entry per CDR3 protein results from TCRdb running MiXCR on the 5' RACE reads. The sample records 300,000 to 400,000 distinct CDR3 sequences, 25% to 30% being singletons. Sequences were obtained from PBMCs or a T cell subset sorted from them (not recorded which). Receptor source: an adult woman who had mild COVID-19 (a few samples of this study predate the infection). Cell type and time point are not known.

The CDR3 coding sequence is TGTGCCTGGAGTGAAGTATCCTCTGGGGCCAACGTCCTGACTTTC. Amino acids: CAWSEVSSGANVLTF. This chain uses TRBV30 with TRBJ2-6; no reliable D call. Trimming shortened V by 1 base and J by 0 bases, and 7 bases separated the two germline ends. Germline V CDR1 and CDR2: GTSNPN, SVGIG (reference sequence). The CDR3 is made up of 15 amino acids.

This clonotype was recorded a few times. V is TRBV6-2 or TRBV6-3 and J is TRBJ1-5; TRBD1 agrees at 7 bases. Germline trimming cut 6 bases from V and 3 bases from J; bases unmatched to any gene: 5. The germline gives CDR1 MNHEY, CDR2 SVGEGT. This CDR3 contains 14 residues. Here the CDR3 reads CASRPGGFNQPQHF. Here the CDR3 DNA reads TGTGCCAGCAGACCAGGGGGATTCAATCAGCCCCAGCATTTT.

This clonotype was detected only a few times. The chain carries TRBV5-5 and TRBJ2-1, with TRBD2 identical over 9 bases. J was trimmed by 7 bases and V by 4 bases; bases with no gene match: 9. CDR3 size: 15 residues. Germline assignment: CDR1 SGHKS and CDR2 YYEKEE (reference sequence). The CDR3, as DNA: TGTGCCAGCAGCGCGGGACTAGCAAGTTGGAATGAGCAGTTCTTC. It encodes CASSAGLASWNEQFF.

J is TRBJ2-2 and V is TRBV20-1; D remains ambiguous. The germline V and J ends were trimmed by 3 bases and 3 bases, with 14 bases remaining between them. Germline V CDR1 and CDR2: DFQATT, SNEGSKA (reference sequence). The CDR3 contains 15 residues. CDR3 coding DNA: TGCAGTGCTAGTCCGCGGATCGCCGACACCGGGGAGCTGTTTTTT. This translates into CSASPRIADTGELFF.

This CDR3 reads CASSWGGAQPQHF. In DNA, the CDR3 is TGTGCCAGCAGCTGGGGGGGAGCTCAGCCCCAGCATTTT. This chain links TRBV7-8 with TRBJ1-5; tentatively, D is TRBD1 (5 bases). Trimming pared 4 bases from V and 6 bases from J, leaving 10 bases between. The CDR3 contains 13 residues. Germline CDR1 SGHVS, CDR2 FQNEAQ.

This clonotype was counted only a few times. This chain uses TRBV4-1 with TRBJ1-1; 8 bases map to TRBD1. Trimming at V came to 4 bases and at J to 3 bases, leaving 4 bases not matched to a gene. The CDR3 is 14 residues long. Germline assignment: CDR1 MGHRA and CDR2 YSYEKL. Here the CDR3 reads CASSRQGLDTEAFF. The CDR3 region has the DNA TGCGCCAGCAGCCGACAGGGGTTAGACACTGAAGCTTTCTTT.

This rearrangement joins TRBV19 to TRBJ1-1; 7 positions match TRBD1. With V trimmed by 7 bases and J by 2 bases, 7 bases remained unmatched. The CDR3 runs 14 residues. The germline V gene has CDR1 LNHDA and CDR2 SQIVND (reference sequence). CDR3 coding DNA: TGTGCCAGTAACCCGACAGGGAGAAACACTGAAGCTTTCTTT. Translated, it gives CASNPTGRNTEAFF.

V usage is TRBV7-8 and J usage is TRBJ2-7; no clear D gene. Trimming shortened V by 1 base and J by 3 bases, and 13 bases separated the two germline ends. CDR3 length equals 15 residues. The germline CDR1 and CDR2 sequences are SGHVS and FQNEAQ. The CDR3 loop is CASSLDVGPGYEQYF. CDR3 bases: TGTGCCAGCAGCTTAGACGTAGGGCCCGGCTACGAGCAGTACTTC.

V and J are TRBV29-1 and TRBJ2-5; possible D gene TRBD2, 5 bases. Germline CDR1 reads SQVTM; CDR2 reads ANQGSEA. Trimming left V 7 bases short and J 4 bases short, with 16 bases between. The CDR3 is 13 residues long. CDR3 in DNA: TGCAGCGCTGACAAGGGAGTCCTAGAGACCCAGTACTTC. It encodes CSADKGVLETQYF.

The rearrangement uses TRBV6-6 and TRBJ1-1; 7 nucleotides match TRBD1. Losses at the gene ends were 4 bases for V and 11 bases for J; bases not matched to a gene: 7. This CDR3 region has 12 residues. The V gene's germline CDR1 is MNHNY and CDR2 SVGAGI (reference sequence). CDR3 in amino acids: CASSSISGGAFF. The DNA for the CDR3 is TGTGCCAGCAGTTCAATTTCAGGGGGGGCTTTCTTT.

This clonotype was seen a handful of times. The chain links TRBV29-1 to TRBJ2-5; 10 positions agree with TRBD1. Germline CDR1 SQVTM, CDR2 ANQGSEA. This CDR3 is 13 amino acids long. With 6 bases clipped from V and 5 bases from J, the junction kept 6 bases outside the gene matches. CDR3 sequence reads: CSVGTGVRETQYF. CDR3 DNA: TGCAGCGTGGGGACAGGGGTCAGGGAGACCCAGTACTTC.

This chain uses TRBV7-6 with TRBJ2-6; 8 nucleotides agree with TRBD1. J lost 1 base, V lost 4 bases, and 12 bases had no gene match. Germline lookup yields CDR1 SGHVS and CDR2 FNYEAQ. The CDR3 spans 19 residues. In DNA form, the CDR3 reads TGTGCCAGCAGCTACCTGCCCCAGGGGGCATCGTCTGGGGCCAACGTCCTGACTTTC. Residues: CASSYLPQGASSGANVLTF.

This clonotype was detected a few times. CDR3 DNA: TGCGCCAGCAGCTTGACCGAGGGGGTCCTAAACACCGGGGAGCTGTTTTTT. This gives the protein CASSLTEGVLNTGELFF. The J gene is TRBJ2-2, the V gene TRBV5-1; weak D call: TRBD1 (6 bases). V lost 1 base to trimming and J lost 2 bases, with 15 bases between them. The germline CDR1 and CDR2 sequences are SGHRS and YFSETQ. The CDR3 has 17 amino acids.

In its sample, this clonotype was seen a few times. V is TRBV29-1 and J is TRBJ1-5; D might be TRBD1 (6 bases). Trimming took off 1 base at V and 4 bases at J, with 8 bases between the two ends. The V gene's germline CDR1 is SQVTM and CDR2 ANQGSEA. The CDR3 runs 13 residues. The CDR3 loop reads CSVEGGPNQPQHF. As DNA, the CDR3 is TGCAGCGTTGAAGGGGGGCCAAATCAGCCCCAGCATTTT.

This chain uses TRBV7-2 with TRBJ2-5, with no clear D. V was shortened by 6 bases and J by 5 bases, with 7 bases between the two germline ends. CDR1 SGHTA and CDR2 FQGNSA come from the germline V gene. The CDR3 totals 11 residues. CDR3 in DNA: TGTGCCAGCAGGACCACGGAGACCCAGTACTTC. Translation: CASRTTETQYF. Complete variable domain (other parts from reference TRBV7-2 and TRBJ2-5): GAGVSQSPSNKVTEKGKDVELRCDPISGHTALYWYRQSLGQGLEFLIYFQGNSAPDKSGLPSDRFSAERTGGSVSTLTIQRTQQEDSAVYLCASRTTETQYFGPGTRLLVL.

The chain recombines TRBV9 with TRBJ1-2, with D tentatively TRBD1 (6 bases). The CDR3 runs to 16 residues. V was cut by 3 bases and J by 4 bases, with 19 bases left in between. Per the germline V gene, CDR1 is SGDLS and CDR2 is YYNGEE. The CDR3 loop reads CASSASSGALSYGYTF. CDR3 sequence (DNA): TGTGCCAGCAGCGCATCCTCAGGGGCCCTTTCCTATGGCTACACCTTC.

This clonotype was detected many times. CDR3 nucleotide sequence: TGTGCCAGCAGCCGCCTAGCGGGAGGGTCGCCCGAGAAGGCCGGGGAGCTGTTTTTT. This gives the protein CASSRLAGGSPEKAGELFF. The chain uses TRBV7-2 and TRBJ2-2, with 12 bases that match TRBD2. V was clipped by 5 bases and J by 6 bases; unmatched bases: 16. Germline CDR1 and CDR2: SGHTA and FQGNSA. The CDR3 loop spans 19 amino acids.

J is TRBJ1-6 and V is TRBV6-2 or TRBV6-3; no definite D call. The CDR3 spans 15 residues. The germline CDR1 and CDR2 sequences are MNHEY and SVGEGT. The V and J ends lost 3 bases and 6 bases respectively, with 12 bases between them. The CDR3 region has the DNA TGTGCCAGCAGTTATCCCGGCCAGCCTAATTCACCCCTCCACTTT. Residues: CASSYPGQPNSPLHF.

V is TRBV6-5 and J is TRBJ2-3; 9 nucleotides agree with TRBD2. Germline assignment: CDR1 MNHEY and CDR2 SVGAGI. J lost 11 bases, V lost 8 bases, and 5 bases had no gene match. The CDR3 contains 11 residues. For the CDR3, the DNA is TGTGCCAGCGGGACTAGCCGGGGGCAGTATTTT. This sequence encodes CASGTSRGQYF.

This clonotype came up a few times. CDR3 coding DNA: TGTGCCAGCAGTTGGGACACGAGCACTGAAGCTTTCTTT. It encodes CASSWDTSTEAFF. V usage is TRBV12-3 or TRBV12-4 and J usage is TRBJ1-1, with a tentative D call TRBD1 (6 bases). The V end lost 4 bases, the J end lost 4 bases, and 10 bases lay between the germline ends. The CDR3 runs to 13 residues.

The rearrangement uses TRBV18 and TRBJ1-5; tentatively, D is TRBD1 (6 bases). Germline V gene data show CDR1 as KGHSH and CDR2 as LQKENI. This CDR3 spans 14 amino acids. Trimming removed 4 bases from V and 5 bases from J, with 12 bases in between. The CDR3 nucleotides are TGTGCCAGCTCACTCAGACAGGACCATCAGCCCCAGCATTTT. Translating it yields CASSLRQDHQPQHF.

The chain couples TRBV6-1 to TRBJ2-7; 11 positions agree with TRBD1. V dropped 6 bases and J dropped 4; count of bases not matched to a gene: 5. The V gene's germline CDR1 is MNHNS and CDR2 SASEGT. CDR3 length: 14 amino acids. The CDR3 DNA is TGTGCCAGCAGGAGCCGGGACAGGGGGTACGAGCAGTACTTC. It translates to CASRSRDRGYEQYF.

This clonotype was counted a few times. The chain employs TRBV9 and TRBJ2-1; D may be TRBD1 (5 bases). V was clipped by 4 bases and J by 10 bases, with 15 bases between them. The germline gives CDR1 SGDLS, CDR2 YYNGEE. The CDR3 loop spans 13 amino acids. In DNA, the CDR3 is TGTGCCAGCAGCCCATACGACAGCAGGGAGCAGTTCTTC. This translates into CASSPYDSREQFF.

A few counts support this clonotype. The CDR3 loop reads CASSPPAYSDGYTF. The CDR3 DNA reads TGTGCCAGCAGCCCCCCCGCATATAGCGATGGCTACACCTTC. The chain is built from TRBV4-2 and TRBJ1-2; D remains unclear. V was pared by 4 bases and J by 6 bases, with 15 bases between. Germline V gene data show CDR1 as LGHNA and CDR2 as YNFKEQ. The CDR3 loop spans 14 amino acids.

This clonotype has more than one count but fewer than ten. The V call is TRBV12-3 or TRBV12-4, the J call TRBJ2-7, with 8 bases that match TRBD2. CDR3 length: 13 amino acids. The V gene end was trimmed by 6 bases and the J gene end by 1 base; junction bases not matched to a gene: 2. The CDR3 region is CASRIAGSYEQYF. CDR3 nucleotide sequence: TGTGCCAGCAGAATAGCGGGGTCCTACGAGCAGTACTTC.

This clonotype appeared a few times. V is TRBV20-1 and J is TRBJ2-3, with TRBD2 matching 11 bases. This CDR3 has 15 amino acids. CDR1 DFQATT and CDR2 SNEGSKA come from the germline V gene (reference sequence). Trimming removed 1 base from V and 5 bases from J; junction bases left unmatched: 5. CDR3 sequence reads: CSARAASGRIDTQYF. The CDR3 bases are TGCAGTGCTAGAGCGGCTAGCGGGAGGATAGATACGCAGTATTTT.